The next 20 T cell receptor beta chains were all read from a single sample in a study of blood T cell repertoires in COVID-19. Measured with immunoSEQ multiplex PCR; TCRdb has only the in-frame clones, and not every one. This repertoire shows about 68,000 clones, roughly 84% found once; its top ten account for roughly 9.2%. Material: peripheral blood. These receptors all stem from a man aged 50 to 59 with active COVID-19.

The V call is TRBV6-1, the J call TRBJ2-3; possibly TRBD1 for D (5 bases). The CDR3 length is 17 residues. Trimming stripped 2 bases from V and 4 bases from J, with 19 bases between. Per the germline V gene, CDR1 is MNHNS and CDR2 is SASEGT. The CDR3 region is CASSEILLLQGSDTQYF. The CDR3, as DNA: TGTGCCAGCAGTGAAATACTCCTCTTGCAGGGCTCAGATACGCAGTATTTT.

The chain is built from TRBV11-2 and TRBJ1-1; weak D call: TRBD1 (5 bases). Germline assignment: CDR1 SGHAT and CDR2 FQNNGV. The CDR3 is made up of 13 amino acids. V lost 5 bases to trimming and J lost 4 bases, with 11 bases between them. In DNA form, the CDR3 reads TGTGCCAGCAGCCCGGGCGGGGCCACTGAAGCTTTCTTT. Translation gives CASSPGGATEAFF.

This clone has just one count. The gene calls are TRBV4-1 and TRBJ2-1; 8 bases line up with TRBD1. Trimming took 3 bases from V and 7 from J; bases not matched to a gene: 8. Germline CDR1 reads MGHRA; CDR2 reads YSYEKL. This CDR3 has 15 amino acids. The CDR3 region is CASSHPGTGINEQFF. For the CDR3, the DNA is TGCGCCAGCAGCCATCCCGGGACAGGCATAAATGAGCAGTTCTTC.

This clone is a singleton in its sample. The chain combines TRBV2 with TRBJ2-7; TRBD2 aligns across 9 bases. CDR3 length: 15 amino acids. Looked up from germline, CDR1 is SNHLY and CDR2 is FYNNEI. V was clipped by 0 bases and J by 2 bases; unmatched bases: 2. CDR3: CASSEAAGGPYEQYF. DNA of the CDR3: TGTGCCAGCAGTGAAGCTGCGGGAGGGCCCTACGAGCAGTACTTC.

The rearrangement uses TRBV9 and TRBJ2-7; 8 bases fit TRBD1. V was clipped by 9 bases and J by 7 bases; unmatched bases: 12. There are 13 residues in the CDR3. The V gene's germline CDR1 is SGDLS and CDR2 YYNGEE. The CDR3 sequence: CANLTRQGREQYF. CDR3 nucleotides: TGTGCCAACCTAACTAGACAGGGGCGGGAGCAGTACTTC. Combining the CDR3 with reference TRBV9 and TRBJ2-7 gives the whole variable domain DSGVTQTPKHLITATGQRVTLRCSPRSGDLSVYWYQQSLDQGLQFLIQYYNGEERAKGNILERFSAQQFPDLHSELNLSSLELGDSALYFCANLTRQGREQYFGPGTRLTVT.

The chain is built from TRBV9 and TRBJ2-1; D is unresolved. CDR1 and CDR2 from the germline V gene are SGDLS and YYNGEE. This CDR3 comprises 13 residues. The ends were cut back, 4 bases at V and 8 bases at J, with 13 bases in the middle. CDR3 sequence: CASSPHSVDEQFF. The CDR3 DNA reads as TGTGCCAGCAGCCCTCACTCCGTCGATGAGCAGTTCTTC.

This clone was seen more than once but under ten times. CDR3 DNA sequence: TGTGCCAGCACCGAAGCGGGCCAGAGCTATGGCTACACCTTC. Translating it yields CASTEAGQSYGYTF. The chain recombines TRBV7-9 with TRBJ1-2; no clear D gene. Germline CDR1 SEHNR, CDR2 FQNEAQ (reference sequence). The CDR3 runs 14 residues. The V end was cut by 7 bases, the J end by 4 bases, with 16 bases between.

This clone was seen a handful of times. The chain joins TRBV6-6 to TRBJ1-5; 9 bases align to TRBD1. V lost 6 bases and J lost 2; bases outside the gene matches: 5. CDR1 is MNHNY and CDR2 is SVGAGI in the germline V gene (reference sequence). The CDR3 length is 15 residues. The CDR3 here is CASSRDRAGNQPQHF. The CDR3, as DNA: TGTGCCAGCAGCAGGGACAGGGCTGGCAATCAGCCCCAGCATTTT.

The chain combines TRBV2 with TRBJ1-1, with 10 nucleotides matching TRBD1. From germline, CDR1 is SNHLY and CDR2 FYNNEI. V lost 2 bases, J lost 4 bases, and 7 bases stayed unmatched. The CDR3 runs to 16 residues. The CDR3 loop is CASSEQTGGASTEAFF. CDR3 nucleotides: TGTGCCAGCAGTGAACAGACAGGGGGCGCGAGCACTGAAGCTTTCTTT.

The chain recombines TRBV6-2 or TRBV6-3 with TRBJ2-1; 11 nucleotides match TRBD2. This CDR3 spans 17 amino acids. The J segment lost 1 base and the V segment lost 6 bases, leaving 8 bases of the junction unmatched. Germline-derived CDR1 and CDR2 are MNHEY and SVGEGT. DNA of the CDR3: TGTGCCAGCAGCGGTTCTCTAGCGGGAGGATCCTACAATGAGCAGTTCTTC. Translation gives CASSGSLAGGSYNEQFF.

This clone was seen a single time. The rearrangement links TRBV19 to TRBJ2-7, with 11 bases fitting TRBD1. Trimming took 5 bases from V and 6 from J; bases not matched to a gene: 9. Germline CDR1 LNHDA, CDR2 SQIVND (reference sequence). The CDR3 spans 15 residues. Written as DNA, the CDR3 is TGTGCCAGTAGTCCCGGGACAGGGGGGTACGGCGAGCAGTACTTC. It is translated as CASSPGTGGYGEQYF.

This clone was seen a few times. This chain links TRBV5-5 with TRBJ2-2; a weak D match, TRBD1 (5 bases). The CDR3 consists of 13 residues. Germline V gene lookup returns CDR1 SGHKS and CDR2 YYEKEE (reference sequence). The V end lost 4 bases, the J end lost 3 bases, and 7 bases lay between the germline ends. This CDR3 is CASSRQHTGELFF. The CDR3 nucleotides read TGTGCCAGCAGCCGACAGCACACCGGGGAGCTGTTTTTT.

The chain carries TRBV18 and TRBJ1-3; D gene unclear. The V gene's germline CDR1 is KGHSH and CDR2 LQKENI. V shed 3 bases and J shed 4 bases, with 13 bases lying between them. This CDR3 has 15 amino acids. CDR3 protein: CASSPLTARGNTIYF. The CDR3 DNA follows: TGTGCCAGCTCACCCCTAACCGCGCGGGGAAACACCATATATTTT.

The genes are TRBV6-4 and TRBJ2-1; 9 bases are shared with TRBD2. V dropped 3 bases and J dropped 5; count of bases not matched to a gene: 5. CDR3 length: 15 amino acids. Per the germline V gene, CDR1 is MRHNA and CDR2 is SNTAGT. This chain's CDR3 is CASSEIAGVNNEQFF. The CDR3 DNA follows: TGTGCCAGCAGTGAGATAGCGGGAGTCAACAATGAGCAGTTCTTC.

The rearrangement links TRBV3-1 (or the pseudogene TRBV3-2) to TRBJ1-3; 7 nucleotides align to TRBD1. Germline V gene data show CDR1 as LGHDT and CDR2 as YNNKEL (reference sequence). The CDR3 is 17 residues long. Losses at the gene ends were 5 bases for V and 0 bases for J; bases not matched to a gene: 10. CDR3 DNA sequence: TGTGCCAGCAGCTCCGGAGGGGGCCTGAGCTCTGGAAACACCATATATTTT. Translated: CASSSGGGLSSGNTIYF.

This clone was counted between two and nine times. The chain recombines TRBV9 with TRBJ2-2; a possible D gene is TRBD2 (5 bases). The V gene lost 0 bases and the J gene lost 3 bases, with 12 bases spanning the gap. Germline V lookup: CDR1 SGDLS, CDR2 YYNGEE. This CDR3 is 16 amino acids long. The CDR3 DNA reads as TGTGCCAGCAGCGTAGCGAGTGCGGGTGACACCGGGGAGCTGTTTTTT. Translated, it gives CASSVASAGDTGELFF. The whole variable domain, filled in from reference TRBV9 and TRBJ2-2, reads DSGVTQTPKHLITATGQRVTLRCSPRSGDLSVYWYQQSLDQGLQFLIQYYNGEERAKGNILERFSAQQFPDLHSELNLSSLELGDSALYFCASSVASAGDTGELFFGEGSRLTVL.

The gene calls are TRBV6-1 and TRBJ1-6; the D gene is possibly TRBD1 (6 bases). V lost 2 bases and J lost 8, with 19 bases in between. From germline, CDR1 is MNHNS and CDR2 SASEGT. This CDR3 comprises 17 residues. The CDR3 region has the DNA TGTGCCAGCAGTGAATTAAATGGGGGGGCAGCGTATTCACCCCTCCACTTT. The encoded protein is CASSELNGGAAYSPLHF.

The chain has TRBV11-2 and TRBJ2-3; D gene ambiguous. Germline-derived CDR1 and CDR2 are SGHAT and FQNNGV. V was clipped by 1 base and J by 4 bases, with 3 bases between them. The CDR3 totals 12 residues. CDR3 sequence: CASSLAADTQYF. The CDR3 DNA sequence: TGTGCCAGCAGCTTAGCAGCAGATACGCAGTATTTT.

The chain is built from TRBV5-1 and TRBJ2-3; tentatively, D is TRBD1 (7 bases). V lost 1 base and J 1 base, leaving 13 bases between the germline ends. Per the germline V gene, CDR1 is SGHRS and CDR2 is YFSETQ. This CDR3 spans 16 amino acids. In DNA form, the CDR3 reads TGCGCCAGCAGCTTGTTCAGGGGGGAAGGCACAGATACGCAGTATTTT. Its translation: CASSLFRGEGTDTQYF.

This clone is labeled as medium-sized. The V gene is TRBV6-5, the J gene TRBJ1-1, with 11 nucleotides matching TRBD1. This CDR3 is 15 amino acids long. Per germline, CDR1 MNHEY and CDR2 SVGAGI. V was pared by 2 bases and J by 6 bases, with 5 bases of the junction left unmatched. DNA of the CDR3: TGTGCCAGCAGTTACCGGGGACAGGGGGATGCTGAAGCTTTCTTT. It is translated as CASSYRGQGDAEAFF.